This TCR beta chain was obtained from a study of beta chain features in type 1 diabetes. Across the study: Age and gender were similar between patients and healthy donors, as were cell yields. Taken together, all samples contributed approximately 110 million examined sorted cells.

CDR1 and CDR2 (germline): GTSNPN, SVGIG (reference sequence). The CDR3 extends over 15 amino acids. V lost 0 bases to trimming and J lost 6 bases; unmatched junction nucleotides: 10. Sequencing targeted expressed TCRB transcripts, as all isolated RNA had been reverse transcribed. Profiling relied on immunoSEQ multiplex PCR, and the TCRdb table lists in-frame clones only, not all of them. The sample records about 210,000 clones, about a tenth being singletons. This clone was detected a few times. Sequencing was performed on central memory CD4+ T cells from blood. The chain is built from TRBV30 and TRBJ2-5, with TRBD1 matching over 7 bases. The clonotype originates from a young man in good health. The CDR3 DNA is TGTGCCTGGAGTGTTCGAGACAGGGATTTACAGACCCAGTACTTC. Translation: CAWSVRDRDLQTQYF. The variable domain in full, with the rest retrieved from reference TRBV30 and TRBJ2-5, is SQTIHQWPATLVQPVGSPLSLECTVEGTSNPNLYWYRQAAGRGLQLLFYSVGIGQISSEVPQNLSASRPQDRQFILSSKKLLLSDSGFYLCAWSVRDRDLQTQYFGPGTRLLVL.